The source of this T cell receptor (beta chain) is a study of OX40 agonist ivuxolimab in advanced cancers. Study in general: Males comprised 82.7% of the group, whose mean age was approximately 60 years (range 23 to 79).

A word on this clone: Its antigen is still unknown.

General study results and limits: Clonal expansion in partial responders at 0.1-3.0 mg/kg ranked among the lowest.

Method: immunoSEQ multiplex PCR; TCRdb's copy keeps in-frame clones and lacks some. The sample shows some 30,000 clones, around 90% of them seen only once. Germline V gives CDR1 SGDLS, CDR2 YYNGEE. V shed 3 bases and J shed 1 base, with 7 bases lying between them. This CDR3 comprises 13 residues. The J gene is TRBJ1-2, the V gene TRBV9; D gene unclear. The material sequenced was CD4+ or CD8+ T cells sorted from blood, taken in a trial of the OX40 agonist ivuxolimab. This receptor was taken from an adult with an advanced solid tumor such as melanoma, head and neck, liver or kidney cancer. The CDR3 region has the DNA TGTGCCAGCAGCGGTACAGATAACTATGGCTACACCTTC. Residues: CASSGTDNYGYTF.